The rows below give T cell receptor beta chains drawn from one sample of a study of Graves' ophthalmopathy and Graves' hyperthyroidism. TCRdb re-derived calls from the multiplex PCR reads in MiXCR, one entry per CDR3 protein. The sample lists about 660,000 distinct CDR3 sequences; about two fifths were seen once. Sequencing input: peripheral blood. Source of these receptors: an adult man with Graves' ophthalmopathy. The CDR3 runs from the conserved cysteine through the conserved F or W. The D gene is left open where the match is weak. A row's size may be missing; if present it is once, few, many or a size class.

d_gene: NA
abundance: many
v_gene: TRBV9
j_gene: TRBJ2-7
CDR3nt: TGTGCCAGCAGCGTGGGACCCTCCTACGAGCAGTACTTC
CDR3aa: CASSVGPSYEQYF

d_gene: NA
abundance: many
v_gene: TRBV5-1
j_gene: TRBJ1-6
CDR3nt: TGCGCCAGCAGCTTGGGACCAGGGGTGGATTCACCCCTCCACTTT
CDR3aa: CASSLGPGVDSPLHF

d_gene: TRBD1
abundance: many
v_gene: TRBV29-1
j_gene: TRBJ1-2
CDR3nt: TGCAGCGTAAGGGACAGGGGGTATTTCTATGGCTACACCTTC
CDR3aa: CSVRDRGYFYGYTF

d_gene: NA
abundance: many
v_gene: TRBV10-3
j_gene: TRBJ2-5
CDR3nt: TGTGCCATCAGTGAGTCGACCCTACCCCAGTACTTC
CDR3aa: CAISESTLPQYF

d_gene: TRBD1
abundance: many
v_gene: TRBV6-5
j_gene: TRBJ1-6
CDR3nt: TGTGCCAGCAGCAGCTCCGGGACAGGGGCTTCACCCCTCCACTTT
CDR3aa: CASSSSGTGASPLHF

d_gene: NA
abundance: few
v_gene: TRBV19
j_gene: TRBJ1-1
CDR3nt: TGTGCCAGTAGTATAGGACAGCACATCACTGAAGCTTTCTTT
CDR3aa: CASSIGQHITEAFF

d_gene: NA
abundance: NA
v_gene: TRBV2
j_gene: TRBJ2-3
CDR3nt: TGTGCCAGCAGGAACGATACGCAGTATTTT
CDR3aa: CASRNDTQYF

d_gene: TRBD1
abundance: many
v_gene: TRBV5-1
j_gene: TRBJ1-2
CDR3nt: TGCGCCAGCAGCCAGGGACAGGGGAGAGCTGGCTACACCTTC
CDR3aa: CASSQGQGRAGYTF

d_gene: NA
abundance: few
v_gene: TRBV19
j_gene: TRBJ2-5
CDR3nt: TGTGCCAGTAGTATGGGACGTTCGAGGGCGGGTAAAGAGACCCAGTACTTC
CDR3aa: CASSMGRSRAGKETQYF

d_gene: NA
abundance: many
v_gene: TRBV7-9
j_gene: TRBJ2-5
CDR3nt: TGTGCCAGCAGCTCCTACGTAACCCAAGAGACCCAGTACTTC
CDR3aa: CASSSYVTQETQYF

d_gene: NA
abundance: NA
v_gene: TRBV10-3
j_gene: TRBJ2-2
CDR3nt: TGTGCCATCAGTGGACAGAGCTCTGGGACCGGGGAGCTGTTTTTT
CDR3aa: CAISGQSSGTGELFF

d_gene: NA
abundance: NA
v_gene: TRBV7-9
j_gene: TRBJ1-5
CDR3nt: TGTGCCAGCAGGCCCACAGGATATAGCAATCAGCCCCATCATTTT
CDR3aa: CASRPTGYSNQPHHF

d_gene: TRBD1
abundance: many
v_gene: TRBV9
j_gene: TRBJ1-6
CDR3nt: TGTGCCAGCAGCTCGGGGGGACAGGGTTTGGGATCACCCCTCCACTTT
CDR3aa: CASSSGGQGLGSPLHF

d_gene: TRBD1
abundance: few
v_gene: TRBV9
j_gene: TRBJ2-7
CDR3nt: TGTGCCAGCAGCCCCGTGGACAGGGGTTACGAGCAGTACTTC
CDR3aa: CASSPVDRGYEQYF

d_gene: TRBD1
abundance: many
v_gene: TRBV5-1
j_gene: TRBJ1-1
CDR3nt: TGTGCCAGTAGTCTCGACAGGGGAAACACTGAAGCTTTCTTT
CDR3aa: CASSLDRGNTEAFF

d_gene: TRBD1
abundance: many
v_gene: TRBV13
j_gene: TRBJ1-2
CDR3nt: TGTGCCAGCAGCTCAGGGGGTGGAACCCATGGCTACACCTTC
CDR3aa: CASSSGGGTHGYTF

d_gene: NA
abundance: medium-sized
v_gene: TRBV7-3
j_gene: TRBJ2-7
CDR3nt: TGTGCCAGCAGCCGATCCAGGGGCTACGAGCAGTACTTC
CDR3aa: CASSRSRGYEQYF

d_gene: NA
abundance: few
v_gene: TRBV18
j_gene: TRBJ2-5
CDR3nt: TGTGCCAGCTTAACCGGGCCTCAAGAGACCCAGTACTTC
CDR3aa: CASLTGPQETQYF

d_gene: TRBD2
abundance: NA
v_gene: TRBV10-3
j_gene: TRBJ2-5
CDR3nt: TGTGCCATCAGTCCGACTAGCGGGAGTTTGGGAGAGACCCAGTACTTC
CDR3aa: CAISPTSGSLGETQYF